The 21 T cell receptor beta chains given below trace back to one sample, sequenced in a study of human T cells and chemical hapten exposure. TCRdb redid the calling of the RACE reads with MiXCR, one entry per CDR3 protein. The sample contains 180,000 or so distinct CDR3 sequences, about 25% of which appear only once. Time point in this sample: patch test 3, about 24 weeks after DPC sensitization. Treatment meaning: therapeutic diphenylcyclopropenone sensitization with weekly scalp DPC. This sample comprised whole blood, obtained in connection with sensitization to the hapten diphenylcyclopropenone (DPC). These receptors came from a woman aged 40 to 50 with alopecia areata. Some clones in this sample may be carry-over from other donors' samples.

The V call is TRBV7-2, the J call TRBJ2-7; D unclear. CDR3 length: 13 residues. The V end was cut by 0 bases, the J end by 2 bases, with 5 bases between. Looked up from germline, CDR1 is SGHTA and CDR2 is FQGNSA. CDR3 DNA sequence: TGTGCCAGCAGCTTAGCCAGGCCCTACGAGCAGTACTTC. Its protein product is CASSLARPYEQYF.

This clonotype was found once. V gene TRBV7-2 combines with J gene TRBJ2-1; 12 bases map to TRBD2. The CDR3 sequence is 15 residues long. Losses at the gene ends were 5 bases for V and 5 bases for J; bases not matched to a gene: 4. CDR1 and CDR2 (germline): SGHTA, FQGNSA. DNA for the CDR3: TGTGCCAGCAGCATCAGGACTAGCGGGAACAATGAGCAGTTCTTC. It yields the protein CASSIRTSGNNEQFF.

In this sample, this clonotype turned up a few times. The CDR3 coding sequence is TGTGCCAGCAGCTTACAGCGGGAGTCCCACGAGCAGTACTTC. Translating it yields CASSLQRESHEQYF. The chain combines TRBV4-2 with TRBJ2-7, with TRBD2 matching 8 bases. Unmatched junction bases numbered 8, after V lost 5 bases and J lost 5 bases. Per the germline V gene, CDR1 is LGHNA and CDR2 is YNFKEQ. This CDR3 contains 14 residues.

The chain is built from TRBV10-3 and TRBJ1-1, with 10 bases identical to TRBD1. J gave up 3 bases and V 8 bases, and 6 bases lay outside the gene matches. This CDR3 is built from 14 residues. CDR1 and CDR2 (germline): ENHRY, SYGVKD. The CDR3 region has the DNA TGTGCCATCGGACAGGGGGGGGCGGACACTGAAGCTTTCTTT. This translates into CAIGQGGADTEAFF.

This clonotype was detected a few times. This chain joins TRBV20-1 and TRBJ1-2; D is perhaps TRBD1 (5 bases). Trimming stripped 3 bases from V and 7 bases from J, with 9 bases between. From germline, CDR1 is DFQATT and CDR2 SNEGSKA (reference sequence). This CDR3 has 11 amino acids. CDR3 residues: CSARGEAGYTF. The CDR3 DNA follows: TGCAGTGCTAGGGGGGAAGCTGGCTACACCTTC.

The chain joins TRBV4-3 to TRBJ2-1, with TRBD2 matching over 9 bases. Trimming cost V 1 base and J 3 bases; bases outside gene matches: 4. From germline, CDR1 is LGHNA and CDR2 YSLEER. CDR3 length: 16 residues. This chain's CDR3 is CASSQGWTSVYNEQFF. CDR3 DNA: TGCGCCAGCAGCCAAGGTTGGACTAGCGTCTACAATGAGCAGTTCTTC.

V usage is TRBV5-8 and J usage is TRBJ1-1; 7 bases are shared with TRBD1. J lost 5 bases, V lost 4 bases, and 23 bases had no gene match. This CDR3 contains 19 residues. Germline loops: CDR1 SGHTS, CDR2 YDEGEE. CDR3 sequence reads: CASSGNWGTVSSTGTEAFF. The CDR3 coding sequence is TGTGCCAGCAGCGGGAATTGGGGGACAGTAAGTTCGACGGGGACTGAAGCTTTCTTT.

This chain links TRBV28 with TRBJ2-3, with 11 bases aligning to TRBD2. The CDR3 has 16 residues. Germline values: CDR1 MDHEN, CDR2 SYDVKM. V shed 5 bases, J shed 1 base, and the junction held 5 bases outside the gene matches. The CDR3 nucleotides read TGTGCCAGCAGTATCGGGACTAGCGGACGCACAGATACGCAGTATTTT. Amino acids: CASSIGTSGRTDTQYF.

The chain uses TRBV6-1 and TRBJ2-7, with D possibly being TRBD2 (6 bases). Germline-derived CDR1 and CDR2 are MNHNS and SASEGT. The CDR3 is 13 residues long. Trimming shortened V by 7 bases and J by 0 bases, and 10 bases separated the two germline ends. Here the CDR3 reads CASKTGVSYEQYF. In DNA, the CDR3 is TGTGCCAGCAAAACGGGGGTCTCCTACGAGCAGTACTTC.

This clonotype turned up a few times. This chain links TRBV30 with TRBJ2-2; D possibly corresponds to TRBD2 (5 bases). The V end was cut by 2 bases, the J end by 7 bases, with 8 bases between. The V gene's germline CDR1 is GTSNPN and CDR2 SVGIG (reference sequence). This CDR3 comprises 12 residues. The CDR3: CAWSRLYGELFF. The CDR3, as DNA: TGTGCCTGGAGTAGACTATACGGGGAGCTGTTTTTT.

V usage is TRBV28 and J usage is TRBJ2-1; D gene unclear. CDR3 length: 11 residues. Germline V gene sequence: CDR1 MDHEN, CDR2 SYDVKM. The germline V and J ends were trimmed by 7 bases and 3 bases, with 4 bases remaining between them. The CDR3 DNA reads as TGTGCCAGCAATAACTACAATGAGCAGTTCTTC. This encodes CASNNYNEQFF.

This clonotype was counted at least ten times. The V gene is TRBV5-1, the J gene TRBJ2-3; D is possibly TRBD2 (5 bases). V lost 0 bases and J lost 5, with 13 bases in between. This CDR3 contains 15 residues. CDR1 and CDR2 from the germline V gene are SGHRS and YFSETQ. The CDR3 sequence is CASSLGLARGDTQYF. In nucleotides, the CDR3 is TGCGCCAGCAGCTTGGGGCTAGCCCGAGGAGATACGCAGTATTTT. Full variable domain (remainder filled in from reference TRBV5-1 and TRBJ2-3): KAGVTQTPRYLIKTRGQQVTLSCSPISGHRSVSWYQQTPGQGLQFLFEYFSETQRNKGNFPGRFSGRQFSNSRSEMNVSTLELGDSALYLCASSLGLARGDTQYFGPGTRLTVL.

This clonotype was picked up a small number of times. The rearrangement uses TRBV30 and TRBJ2-1; the D gene is possibly TRBD2 (6 bases). CDR3 length equals 13 residues. The V gene lost 1 base and the J gene lost 3 bases, with 7 bases spanning the gap. Germline-derived CDR1 and CDR2 are GTSNPN and SVGIG (reference sequence). The CDR3 region has the DNA TGTGCCTGGAGTGGGGACTTCTACAATGAGCAGTTCTTC. This translates into CAWSGDFYNEQFF.

J is TRBJ1-5 and V is TRBV27; D is possibly TRBD1 (6 bases). From germline, CDR1 is MNHEY and CDR2 SMNVEV (reference sequence). V lost 6 bases and J lost 4, with 16 bases in between. The CDR3 spans 15 residues. The CDR3, as DNA: TGTGCCAGCAGACCCCTCAGGGGAAGAAATCAGCCCCAGCATTTT. This gives the protein CASRPLRGRNQPQHF.

This clonotype was detected a few times. J is TRBJ1-5 and V is TRBV28; 7 nucleotides line up with TRBD1. The V gene end was trimmed by 4 bases and the J gene end by 6 bases; junction bases not matched to a gene: 6. The CDR3 totals 14 residues. Germline V gene data show CDR1 as MDHEN and CDR2 as SYDVKM. This CDR3 is CASSSAGGGQPQHF. For the CDR3, the DNA is TGTGCCAGCAGTTCCGCAGGGGGTGGTCAGCCCCAGCATTTT.

This clonotype turned up a few times. The chain uses TRBV28 and TRBJ2-7; TRBD2 might be the D (6 bases). The V and J ends lost 10 bases and 7 bases respectively, with 20 bases between them. This CDR3 contains 13 residues. Germline CDR1 is MDHEN and CDR2 is SYDVKM. As DNA, the CDR3 is TGTGCCACCTTTCCCGGCGGGACGGCGGAGCAGTACTTC. It yields the protein CATFPGGTAEQYF.

The rearrangement links TRBV4-2 to TRBJ2-2; TRBD2 aligns across 9 bases. J was trimmed by 6 bases and V by 7 bases; bases with no gene match: 6. From germline, CDR1 is LGHNA and CDR2 YNFKEQ. The CDR3 extends over 14 amino acids. The CDR3 protein is CASNRAGGPGELFF. CDR3 DNA: TGTGCCAGCAACCGAGCGGGAGGTCCCGGGGAGCTGTTTTTT.

This clonotype has a count of ten or more. The V gene is TRBV12-3 or TRBV12-4, the J gene TRBJ2-1; D is undetermined. V was pared by 1 base and J by 4 bases, with 5 bases between. This CDR3 contains 13 residues. CDR3 nucleotides: TGTGCCAGCAGTTTAGAAGGGTACAATGAGCAGTTCTTC. Translation: CASSLEGYNEQFF.

The chain uses TRBV24-1 and TRBJ2-1; 7 bases are shared with TRBD1. Germline-derived CDR1 and CDR2 are KGHDR and SFDVKD. Trimming took 3 bases from V and 3 from J; bases not matched to a gene: 10. The CDR3 has 17 residues. The CDR3 nucleotides are TGTGCCACCAGTGATCCCTCGACAGGGCAGGACTACAATGAGCAGTTCTTC. It is translated as CATSDPSTGQDYNEQFF.

CDR3 loop: CASQTRSLNTEAFF. CDR3 nucleotides: TGTGCCAGCCAAACCAGAAGTTTAAACACTGAAGCTTTCTTT. The chain employs TRBV12-3 or TRBV12-4 and TRBJ1-1; the D is unclear. Trimming removed 8 bases from V and 2 bases from J, with 15 bases in between. The CDR3 contains 14 residues.

The chain is built from TRBV27 and TRBJ1-5, with a possible D match to TRBD1 (5 bases). CDR3 length: 15 amino acids. V shed 2 bases and J shed 4 bases, with 12 bases lying between them. Germline CDR1 MNHEY, CDR2 SMNVEV (reference sequence). CDR3 nucleotide sequence: TGTGCCAGCAGTTTACAGGGAAAGAGGAATCAGCCCCAGCATTTT. It yields the protein CASSLQGKRNQPQHF.